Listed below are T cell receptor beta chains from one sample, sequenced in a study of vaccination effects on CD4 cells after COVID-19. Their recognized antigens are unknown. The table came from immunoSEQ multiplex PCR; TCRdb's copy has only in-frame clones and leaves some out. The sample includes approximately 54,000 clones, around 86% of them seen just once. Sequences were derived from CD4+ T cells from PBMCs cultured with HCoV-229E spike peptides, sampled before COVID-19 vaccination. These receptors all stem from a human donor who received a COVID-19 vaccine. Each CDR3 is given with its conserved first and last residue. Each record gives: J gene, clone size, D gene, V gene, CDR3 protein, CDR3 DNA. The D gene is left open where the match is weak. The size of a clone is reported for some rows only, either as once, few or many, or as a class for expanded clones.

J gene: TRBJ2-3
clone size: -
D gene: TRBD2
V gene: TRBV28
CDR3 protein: CASRGRGSAPGQYF
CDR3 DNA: TGTGCCAGCAGGGGGAGGGGAAGTGCACCCGGGCAGTATTTT

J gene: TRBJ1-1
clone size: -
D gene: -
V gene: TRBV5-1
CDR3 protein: CASSLVLNTEAFF
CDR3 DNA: TGCGCCAGCAGCTTGGTTCTGAACACTGAAGCTTTCTTT

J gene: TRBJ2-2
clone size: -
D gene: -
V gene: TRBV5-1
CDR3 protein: CASSLGTTNTGELFF
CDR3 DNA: TGCGCCAGCAGCTTGGGTACCACGAACACCGGGGAGCTGTTTTTT

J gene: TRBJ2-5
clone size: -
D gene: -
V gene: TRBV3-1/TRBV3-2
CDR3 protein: CASKRQGWLETQYF
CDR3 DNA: TGTGCCAGCAAGAGGCAGGGGTGGTTGGAGACCCAGTACTTC

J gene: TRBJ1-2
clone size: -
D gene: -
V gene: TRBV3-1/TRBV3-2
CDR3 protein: CASSQDGLGGYTF
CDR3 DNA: TGTGCCAGCAGCCAAGATGGCCTTGGGGGCTACACCTTC

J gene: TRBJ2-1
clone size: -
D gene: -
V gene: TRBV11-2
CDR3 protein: CASSRLGGSYNEQFF
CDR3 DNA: TGTGCCAGCAGCAGGCTTGGGGGGAGCTACAATGAGCAGTTCTTC

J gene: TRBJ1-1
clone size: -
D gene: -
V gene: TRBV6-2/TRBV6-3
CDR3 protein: CASSYWGTEAFF
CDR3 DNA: TGTGCCAGCAGTTACTGGGGCACTGAAGCTTTCTTT

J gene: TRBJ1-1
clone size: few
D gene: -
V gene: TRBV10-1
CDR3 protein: CASSRSFANTEAFF
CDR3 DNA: TGCGCCAGCAGTCGATCCTTCGCGAACACTGAAGCTTTCTTT

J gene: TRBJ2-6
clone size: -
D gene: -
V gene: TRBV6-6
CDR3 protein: CASSPRTGGSGANVLTF
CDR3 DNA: TGTGCCAGCAGTCCCCGGACGGGCGGCTCTGGGGCCAACGTCCTGACTTTC

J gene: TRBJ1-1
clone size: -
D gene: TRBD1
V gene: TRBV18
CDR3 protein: CASSPLTGGMNTEAFF
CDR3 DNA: TGTGCCAGCTCACCATTGACAGGGGGTATGAACACTGAAGCTTTCTTT

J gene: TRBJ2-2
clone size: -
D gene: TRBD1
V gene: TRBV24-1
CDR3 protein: CATSDPRSGGTTGELFF
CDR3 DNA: TGTGCCACCAGTGATCCCAGATCAGGGGGCACCACCGGGGAGCTGTTTTTT

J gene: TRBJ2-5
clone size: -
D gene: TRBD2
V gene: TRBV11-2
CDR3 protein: CASSRGREQETQYF
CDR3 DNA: TGTGCCAGCAGCCGCGGGAGGGAACAAGAGACCCAGTACTTC

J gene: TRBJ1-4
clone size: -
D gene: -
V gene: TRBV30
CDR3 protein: CAWSVQGNEKLFF
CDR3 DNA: TGTGCCTGGAGTGTACAAGGGAATGAAAAACTGTTTTTT

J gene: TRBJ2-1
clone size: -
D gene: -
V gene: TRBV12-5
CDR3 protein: CASGLGYEQFF
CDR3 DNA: TGTGCTAGTGGTTTGGGGTATGAGCAGTTCTTC

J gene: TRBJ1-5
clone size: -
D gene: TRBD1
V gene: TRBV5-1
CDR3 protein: CASSLTGVQPQHF
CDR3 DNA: TGCGCCAGCAGCTTGACAGGGGTTCAGCCCCAGCATTTT

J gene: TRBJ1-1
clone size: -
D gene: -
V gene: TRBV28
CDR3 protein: CASGRPGRDTEAFF
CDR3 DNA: TGTGCCAGCGGCCGACCCGGGAGGGACACTGAAGCTTTCTTT

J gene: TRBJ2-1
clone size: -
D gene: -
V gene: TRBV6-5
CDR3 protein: CASSYSGWRVQFF
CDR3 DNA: TGTGCCAGCAGTTACTCAGGTTGGAGGGTGCAGTTCTTC

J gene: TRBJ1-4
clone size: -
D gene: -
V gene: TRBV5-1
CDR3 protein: CASSPGRVIDEKLFF
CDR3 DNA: TGCGCCAGCAGCCCCGGCCGGGTTATTGATGAAAAACTGTTTTTT

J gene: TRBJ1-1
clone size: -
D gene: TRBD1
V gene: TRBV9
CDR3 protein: CASSARDRNTEAFF
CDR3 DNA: TGTGCCAGCAGCGCCCGGGACAGAAACACTGAAGCTTTCTTT

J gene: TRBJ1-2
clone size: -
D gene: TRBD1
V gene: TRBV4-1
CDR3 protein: CASSPDRGYGYTF
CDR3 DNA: TGCGCCAGCAGCCCTGACAGGGGATATGGCTACACCTTC

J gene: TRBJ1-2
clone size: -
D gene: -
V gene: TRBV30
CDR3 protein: CAWGDKETGLAYGYTF
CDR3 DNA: TGTGCCTGGGGAGATAAAGAAACAGGGCTGGCCTATGGCTACACCTTC

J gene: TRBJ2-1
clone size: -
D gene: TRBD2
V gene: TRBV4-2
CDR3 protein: CASSQEYAGGRRNEQFF
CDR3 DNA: TGTGCCAGCAGCCAAGAATACGCGGGGGGGCGAAGGAATGAGCAGTTCTTC

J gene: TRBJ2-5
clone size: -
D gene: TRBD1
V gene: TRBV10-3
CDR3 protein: CAISGGTGQQETQYF
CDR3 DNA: TGTGCCATCAGTGGCGGGACAGGGCAACAAGAGACCCAGTACTTC

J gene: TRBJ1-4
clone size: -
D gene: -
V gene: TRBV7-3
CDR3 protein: CASSLGLF
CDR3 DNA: TGTGCCAGCAGCTTAGGGCTTTTT

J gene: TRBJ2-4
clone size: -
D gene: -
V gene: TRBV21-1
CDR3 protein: CASSQPPPIQYF
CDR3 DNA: TGTGCCAGCAGTCAGCCCCCACCCATTCAGTACTTC

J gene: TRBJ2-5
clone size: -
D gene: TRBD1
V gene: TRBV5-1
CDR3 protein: CASSLGDRAQETQYF
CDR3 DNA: TGCGCCAGCAGCTTGGGGGACAGGGCCCAAGAGACCCAGTACTTC

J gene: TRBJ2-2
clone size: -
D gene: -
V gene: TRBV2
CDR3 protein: CASSEVPVGELFF
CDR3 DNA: TGTGCCAGCAGTGAAGTCCCCGTAGGGGAGCTGTTTTTT

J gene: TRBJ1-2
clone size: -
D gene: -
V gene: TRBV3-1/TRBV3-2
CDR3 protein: CASSQDLAVFYGYTF
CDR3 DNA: TGTGCCAGCAGCCAAGATCTCGCAGTTTTCTATGGCTACACCTTC

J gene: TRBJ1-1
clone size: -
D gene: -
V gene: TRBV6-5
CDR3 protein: CASSPSGNTEAFF
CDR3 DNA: TGTGCCAGCAGTCCGAGTGGTAACACTGAAGCTTTCTTT

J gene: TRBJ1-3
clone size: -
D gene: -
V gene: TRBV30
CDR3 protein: CAWKGSWSGNTIYF
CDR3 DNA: TGTGCCTGGAAGGGCAGCTGGTCTGGAAACACCATATATTTT

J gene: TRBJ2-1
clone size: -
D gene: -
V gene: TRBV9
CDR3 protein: CASSVKAGLYNEQFF
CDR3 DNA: TGTGCCAGCAGCGTAAAAGCCGGACTTTACAATGAGCAGTTCTTC

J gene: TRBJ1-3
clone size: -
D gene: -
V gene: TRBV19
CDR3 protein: CASSVDSSQFDTIYF
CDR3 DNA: TGTGCCAGTAGTGTGGACTCCTCACAATTTGACACCATATATTTT

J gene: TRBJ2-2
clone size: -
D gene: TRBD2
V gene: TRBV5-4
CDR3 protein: CASSASGVAIKGELFF
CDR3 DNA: TGTGCCAGCAGCGCTAGCGGGGTTGCTATAAAGGGGGAGCTGTTTTTT

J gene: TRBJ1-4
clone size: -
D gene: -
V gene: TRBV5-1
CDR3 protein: CASSLGQTRGGEKLFF
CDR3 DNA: TGCGCCAGCAGCTTGGGACAGACTAGAGGCGGTGAAAAACTGTTTTTT

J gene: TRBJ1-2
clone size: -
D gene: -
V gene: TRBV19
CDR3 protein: CASTRTATANYGYTF
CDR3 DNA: TGTGCCAGTACCCGGACAGCCACCGCTAACTATGGCTACACCTTC

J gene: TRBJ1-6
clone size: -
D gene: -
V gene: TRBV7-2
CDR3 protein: CASSQIGTENSPLHF
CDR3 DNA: TGTGCCAGCAGCCAGATAGGGACCGAGAATTCACCCCTCCACTTT